Listed below are T cell receptor beta chains from one sample, sequenced in a study of control samples from healthy donors and cancer patients. Assay used: immunoSEQ multiplex PCR; TCRdb lists only in-frame clones, some missing. The table has approximately 140,000 clones, approximately 94% seen once. The sample comprised blood. The source is a middle-aged man in good health. Each CDR3 is given with its conserved first and last residue. The D gene is left open where the match is weak.

.	TRBV5-6	CASSLAGDQPQHF
.	TRBV9	CASSVVPGDEKLFF
TRBD1	TRBV28	CASSLGTGRNYGYTF
TRBD1	TRBV27	CASSLDRGRNQPQHF
TRBD2	TRBV11-2	CASSTRGSGNEQYF
TRBD1	TRBV10-1	CASSSGQGVNYGYTF
TRBD1	TRBV10-3	CAISEGQGAYEQYF
.	TRBV7-9	CASSWNSNQPQHF
.	TRBV13	CASSLGLWVLRTEAFF
.	TRBV28	CASTKVSGNTIYF
TRBD1	TRBV5-1	CASSTVPGQGAHSPLHF
.	TRBV27	CASSAGRGETQYF
TRBD2	TRBV9	CASSVEASGGVSTGELFF
.	TRBV6-2/TRBV6-3	CASSQTGISGNTIYF
TRBD1	TRBV12-3/TRBV12-4	CASSWGQKETQYF
.	TRBV6-5	CASSGQFNEKLFF
.	TRBV19	CASSMTGPSNQPQHF
.	TRBV28	CASSLSDVLYSNQPQHF
.	TRBV4-2	CASSQEVGSGNTIYF
.	TRBV7-8	CASSGSSDYRELFF
.	TRBV5-5	CASSLPTGSTNEKLFF
.	TRBV6-5	CASRPRGGLKTQYF
.	TRBV11-2	CASSRGWDNEQFF
TRBD1	TRBV2	CASSERGDRASPLHF
.	TRBV13	CASENRQKVPEAFF
.	TRBV4-1	CASSQDSGGPYEQYF
TRBD2	TRBV5-6	CASSPRSSGRRNEQFF
.	TRBV24-1	CATSDSSAGNGYTF
.	TRBV19	CASSIAGKIYEQYF
.	TRBV6-2/TRBV6-3	CASSTDGLRPQHF
.	TRBV29-1	CSVQTGGNTIYF
TRBD1	TRBV19	CASSMQGDTGELFF
.	TRBV5-8	CASSLGSGELFF
TRBD2	TRBV7-3	CASTPSGGASGANVLTF
TRBD1	TRBV18	CASSSNRGEAFF
TRBD1	TRBV7-9	CASSEDRGFSYEQYF
.	TRBV6-1	CASSEVPYANTEAFF
.	TRBV25-1	CASSESMSTQETQYF
TRBD1	TRBV29-1	CSVSGQGSYEQYF
.	TRBV25-1	CASSGRGGYEQYF
.	TRBV28	CASSFSPGGTEAFF
.	TRBV4-3	CASSQVGGSGYGYTF
.	TRBV6-2/TRBV6-3	CASSDPVDEQYF
TRBD2	TRBV7-2	CASSLEGRLAVYNEQFF
TRBD1	TRBV5-6	CASSLNPQGALGAEKLFF
.	TRBV6-2/TRBV6-3	CASSHDRGSELFF
.	TRBV5-6	CASSLASTEAFF
TRBD2	TRBV6-8	CASSYSGTSGNRYF
.	TRBV5-6	CASSFRYSGNTIYF
.	TRBV4-1	CASARTGAYEQYF
.	TRBV25-1	CASSGSFGQPQHF
.	TRBV24-1	CATSDLRQDYGYTF
.	TRBV6-2/TRBV6-3	CASSYSIRHTGWQETQYF
TRBD2	TRBV6-5	CASSSGLAGADTQYF
.	TRBV6-6	CASSPVTEAFF